These T cell receptor beta chains were read from a single sample in a study of shared clonotypes between healthy human individuals. Using immunoSEQ multiplex PCR, the repertoire was profiled, and TCRdb retains in-frame clones only, with some absent. Of around 2,000,000 clones in the sample, more than 85% are singletons; the top ten hold roughly 1.7%. The specimen sequenced was naive CD8+ T cells from PBMCs. The receptors here all came from a man aged 18 to 35 in good health. Some clones in this sample may be carry-over from other donors' samples. The conserved cysteine and the conserved F or W are not part of the CDR3 here. The order of the fields is J gene, V gene, CDR3 protein.

J gene: TRBJ2-5; V gene: TRBV6-5; CDR3 protein: ASSFPGTEETQY
J gene: TRBJ2-2; V gene: TRBV7-9; CDR3 protein: ASSSPSNTGELF
J gene: TRBJ1-4; V gene: TRBV11-2; CDR3 protein: ASSPYRGGEKLF
J gene: TRBJ2-5; V gene: TRBV27; CDR3 protein: ASSLSRGAGQETQY
J gene: TRBJ2-3; V gene: TRBV2; CDR3 protein: ATNRDDTQY
J gene: TRBJ1-1; V gene: TRBV5-5; CDR3 protein: ASSHQVEAF
J gene: TRBJ2-1; V gene: TRBV6-1; CDR3 protein: ASSGWDVYNEQF
J gene: TRBJ2-3; V gene: TRBV5-4; CDR3 protein: ASSLKRENTDTQY
J gene: TRBJ1-1; V gene: TRBV19; CDR3 protein: ASSELQGYTEAF
J gene: TRBJ2-5; V gene: TRBV27; CDR3 protein: ASSFIRGETQY
J gene: TRBJ2-7; V gene: TRBV7-6; CDR3 protein: ASSLSLAPREQY
J gene: TRBJ1-1; V gene: TRBV7-9; CDR3 protein: ASSPGAEAF
J gene: TRBJ2-6; V gene: TRBV7-8; CDR3 protein: ASSPIRGANVLT
J gene: TRBJ2-7; V gene: TRBV18; CDR3 protein: ASSTRPGTGDGTSSDEQY
J gene: TRBJ2-7; V gene: TRBV7-8; CDR3 protein: ASSSLGAEDIHYEQY
J gene: TRBJ2-7; V gene: TRBV4-2; CDR3 protein: ASSQDAIGGDFYEQY
J gene: TRBJ2-3; V gene: TRBV4-3; CDR3 protein: ASSHRGGSTDTQY
J gene: NA; V gene: TRBV28; CDR3 protein: ASSAAGTIYEQY
J gene: TRBJ2-7; V gene: TRBV5-1; CDR3 protein: ASSLSSYEQY
J gene: TRBJ2-1; V gene: TRBV4-1; CDR3 protein: ASSPRLAGVWANEQF
J gene: TRBJ1-2; V gene: TRBV7-9; CDR3 protein: ASSLSQGGYGYT